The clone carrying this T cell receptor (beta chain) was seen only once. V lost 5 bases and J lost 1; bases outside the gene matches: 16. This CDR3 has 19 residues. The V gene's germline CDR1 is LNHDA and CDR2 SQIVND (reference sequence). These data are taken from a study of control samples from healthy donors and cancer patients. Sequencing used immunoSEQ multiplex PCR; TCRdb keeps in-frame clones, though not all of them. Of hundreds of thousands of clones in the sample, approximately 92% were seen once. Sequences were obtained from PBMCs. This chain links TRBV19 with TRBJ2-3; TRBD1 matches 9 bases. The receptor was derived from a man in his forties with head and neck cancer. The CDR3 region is CASSLAGTGRLRGTDTQYF. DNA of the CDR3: TGTGCCAGTAGTTTGGCCGGGACAGGGCGGCTCCGAGGCACAGATACGCAGTATTTT.